This T cell receptor beta chain was captured in a study of blood T cell repertoires in COVID-19. Study information: Donors in the United States, Italy and Spain gave samples during acute or convalescent COVID-19. Nucleic acid was either cDNA or gDNA, and it came from T cells, B-cell-depleted T cells, or PBMCs.

Germline CDR1 and CDR2: KGHDR and SFDVKD. Trimming pared 3 bases from V and 5 bases from J, leaving 12 bases between. The CDR3 is 14 residues long. Original handling: Estimated nucleated cell counts came from reference gene primer amplification. Only in-frame clones appear in the TCRdb table, and some are missing; sequencing was by immunoSEQ multiplex PCR. V and J calls and clone size are those listed in that table; D and trimming were worked out from the DNA. The sample carries around 250,000 clones, approximately 82% recorded once. This clone has a single count. This chain uses TRBV24-1 with TRBJ2-5; D is unresolved. Sequenced material: peripheral blood. The clonotype was recovered from a man aged 60 to 69 who had recovered from COVID-19. The CDR3 protein is CATSDTPAKETQYF. The CDR3 DNA reads as TGTGCCACCAGTGATACTCCCGCCAAGGAGACCCAGTACTTC.